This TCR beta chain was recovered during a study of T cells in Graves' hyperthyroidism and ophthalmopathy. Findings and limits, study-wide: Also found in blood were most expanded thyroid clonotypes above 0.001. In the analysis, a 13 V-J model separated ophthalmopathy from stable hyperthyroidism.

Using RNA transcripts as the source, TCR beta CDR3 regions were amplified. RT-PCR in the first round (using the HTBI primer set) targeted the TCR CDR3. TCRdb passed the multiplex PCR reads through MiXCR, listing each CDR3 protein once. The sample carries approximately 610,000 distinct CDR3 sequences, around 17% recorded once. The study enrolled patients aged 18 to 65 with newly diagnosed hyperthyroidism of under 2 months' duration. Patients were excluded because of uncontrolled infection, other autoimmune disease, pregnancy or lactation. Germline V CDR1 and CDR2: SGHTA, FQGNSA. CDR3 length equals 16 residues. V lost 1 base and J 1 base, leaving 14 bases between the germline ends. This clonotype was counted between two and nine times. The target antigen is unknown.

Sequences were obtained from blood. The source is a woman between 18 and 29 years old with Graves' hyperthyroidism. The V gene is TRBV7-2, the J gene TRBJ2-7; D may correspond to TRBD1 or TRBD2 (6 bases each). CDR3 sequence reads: CASSLGGAGRSYEQYF. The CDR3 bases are TGTGCCAGCAGCTTAGGGGGGGCAGGACGGTCCTACGAGCAGTACTTC.